This TCR beta chain was found in a study of blood T cell repertoires in COVID-19. Original processing notes: Amplifying reference gene primers gave estimates of nucleated cell counts. Sequenced by immunoSEQ multiplex PCR; TCRdb stores in-frame clones only, minus some. The D gene and trimming were derived from the DNA, and the V and J assignments and clone size from that table. The sample lists about 260,000 clones, approximately 90% occurring once. CDR3 size: 16 residues. With 3 bases clipped from V and 7 bases from J, the junction kept 9 bases outside the gene matches. CDR1 is LGHDT and CDR2 is YNNKEL in the germline V gene (reference sequence).

The sequenced sample consisted of peripheral blood. The chain is built from TRBV3-1 (or the pseudogene TRBV3-2) and TRBJ2-2; 9 positions match TRBD1. This TCR was recovered from a middle-aged woman with acute or convalescent COVID-19. This chain's CDR3 is CASSQPGQGSHGELFF. As DNA, the CDR3 is TGTGCCAGCAGCCAGCCGGGACAGGGTAGCCACGGGGAGCTGTTTTTT.